The T cell receptor beta chain described here comes from a study of blood T cell repertoires in COVID-19. Study summary: Sources were T cells, B-cell-depleted T cells, or PBMCs; the material itself was cDNA or gDNA.

This clone was seen a single time. Clones were sequenced by immunoSEQ multiplex PCR, and TCRdb holds only the in-frame ones, with some missing. Here the sample spans some 200,000 clones, around 80% being singletons. Between the trimmed V and J ends, which lost 3 bases and 5 bases, there was a span of 10 bases. The CDR3 runs to 13 residues. Germline loops: CDR1 MNHNS, CDR2 SASEGT. The specimen was peripheral blood. This chain uses TRBV6-1 with TRBJ1-1; a possible D gene is TRBD1 (6 bases). This sequence was found in a woman aged 70-85 years with acute or convalescent COVID-19. The CDR3 DNA follows: TGTGCCAGCAGTGAGGGGGGGCGGACTGAAGCTTTCTTT. Its protein is CASSEGGRTEAFF.